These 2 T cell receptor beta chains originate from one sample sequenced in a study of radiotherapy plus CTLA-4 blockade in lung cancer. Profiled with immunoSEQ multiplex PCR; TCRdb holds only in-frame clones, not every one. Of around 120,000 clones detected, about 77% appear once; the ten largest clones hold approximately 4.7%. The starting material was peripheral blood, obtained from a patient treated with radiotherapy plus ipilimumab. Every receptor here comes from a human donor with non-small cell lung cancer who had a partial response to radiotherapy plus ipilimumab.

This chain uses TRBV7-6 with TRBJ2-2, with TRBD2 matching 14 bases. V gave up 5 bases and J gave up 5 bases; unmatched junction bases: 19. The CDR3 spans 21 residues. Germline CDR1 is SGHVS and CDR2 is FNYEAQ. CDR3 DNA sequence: TGTGCCAGCAGCCCCAGGGACGAGGGGACTAGCGGGAGTCTCAGAACCGGGGAGCTGTTTTTT. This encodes CASSPRDEGTSGSLRTGELFF.

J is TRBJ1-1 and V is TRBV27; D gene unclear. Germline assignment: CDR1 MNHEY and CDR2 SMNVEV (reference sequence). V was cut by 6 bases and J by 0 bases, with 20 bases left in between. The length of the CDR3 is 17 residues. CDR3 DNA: TGTGCCAGCAGCCGAAAAGGCCCGGAGTTGATGAACACTGAAGCTTTCTTT. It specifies CASSRKGPELMNTEAFF.